These 29 T cell receptor beta chains came from one sample sequenced in a study of identical twins. TCRdb re-called the 5' RACE reads with MiXCR, one entry per CDR3 protein. The table has 500,000 to 550,000 distinct CDR3 sequences, approximately 22% seen once; the top ten hold 0.91%. In addition, the sample was reused for a study of T cells expressing NK-cell markers.

The sequenced sample consisted of CD4+ T cells sorted from blood. The origin of the receptors is a young woman in good health.

This chain joins TRBV6-6 and TRBJ1-2; D is unclear. The V gene's germline CDR1 is MNHNY and CDR2 SVGAGI (reference sequence). The CDR3 totals 12 residues. Trimming removed 6 bases from V and 1 base from J, with 6 bases in between. The CDR3 loop is CASRRINYGYTF. DNA of the CDR3: TGTGCCAGCAGGAGGATTAACTATGGCTACACCTTC.

The chain links TRBV18 to TRBJ2-5; either TRBD1 or TRBD2 may supply D (6 bases each). Germline V gene data show CDR1 as KGHSH and CDR2 as LQKENI. V was pared by 1 base and J by 2 bases, with 11 bases between. The CDR3 consists of 15 residues. The CDR3 reads CASSPRGALQETQYF. The DNA for the CDR3 is TGTGCCAGCTCACCACGGGGGGCGTTACAAGAGACCCAGTACTTC. Variable domain in full (rest from reference TRBV18 and TRBJ2-5): NAGVMQNPRHLVRRRGQEARLRCSPMKGHSHVYWYRQLPEEGLKFMVYLQKENIIDESGMPKERFSAEFPKEGPSILRIQQVVRGDSAAYFCASSPRGALQETQYFGPGTRLLVL.

The V call is TRBV3-1, the J call TRBJ2-7; TRBD2 matches at 11 bases. Looked up from germline, CDR1 is LGHDT and CDR2 is YNNKEL (reference sequence). This CDR3 is built from 17 residues. V shed 6 bases and J 4 bases; nucleotides not matched to a gene: 14. CDR3 protein: CASSRLDTSGRSYEQYF. The CDR3, as DNA: TGTGCCAGCAGTCGCTTAGACACTAGCGGGAGATCTTACGAGCAGTACTTC.

This clonotype was observed a few times. This chain joins TRBV9 and TRBJ2-1, with D perhaps TRBD2 (6 bases). CDR1 is SGDLS, CDR2 YYNGEE, per germline. The V gene lost 1 base and the J gene lost 5 bases, with 10 bases spanning the gap. This CDR3 has 14 residues. The CDR3 DNA reads TGTGCCAGCAGCGTAAGTGGGAGGAACAATGAGCAGTTCTTC. It translates to CASSVSGRNNEQFF.

The chain employs TRBV12-5 and TRBJ2-3, with TRBD2 as a possible D gene (5 bases). Germline CDR1 reads LGHNT; CDR2 reads FRNRAP. V dropped 1 base and J dropped 8 bases, with 13 bases sitting between them. The CDR3 has 14 amino acids. For the CDR3, the DNA is TGTGCTAGTGGTTTGGGACTTGCGAGCGGTACGCAGTATTTT. Protein sequence: CASGLGLASGTQYF.

This clonotype was seen a handful of times. The chain employs TRBV5-6 and TRBJ1-1, with 7 nucleotides matching TRBD1. J gave up 5 bases and V 7 bases, and 11 bases lay outside the gene matches. The CDR3 is made up of 14 amino acids. Germline values: CDR1 SGHDT, CDR2 YYEEEE. CDR3 residues: CASVLTGQVTEAFF. CDR3 DNA sequence: TGTGCCAGCGTCCTGACAGGGCAAGTAACTGAAGCTTTCTTT.

The chain joins TRBV9 to TRBJ1-1; D remains ambiguous. CDR1 is SGDLS and CDR2 is YYNGEE in the germline V gene. The CDR3 extends over 14 amino acids. The V end was cut by 2 bases, the J end by 11 bases, with 19 bases between. The CDR3 nucleotides are TGTGCCAGCAGCGTCGGCACCCGGGAGTCAAGGGCTTTCTTT. Translating it yields CASSVGTRESRAFF.

The genes are TRBV12-3 or TRBV12-4 and TRBJ2-5; perhaps TRBD2 as D (6 bases). The V end was cut by 3 bases, the J end by 4 bases, with 9 bases between. The CDR3 extends over 13 amino acids. The DNA of the CDR3 is TGTGCCAGCAGTTTCGGAGGGACAGAGACCCAGTACTTC. It is translated as CASSFGGTETQYF.

The chain employs TRBV27 and TRBJ1-6, with no clear D. Germline V gene sequence: CDR1 MNHEY, CDR2 SMNVEV (reference sequence). The V and J ends lost 5 bases and 9 bases respectively, with 8 bases between them. The length of the CDR3 is 12 residues. The CDR3, as DNA: TGTGCCAGCAGTCTTTTTGGTTCACCCCTCCACTTT. It specifies CASSLFGSPLHF.

This clonotype was observed a handful of times. This chain joins TRBV5-5 and TRBJ2-5; D not certain. The V gene lost 4 bases and the J gene lost 1 base, with 11 bases spanning the gap. The CDR3 contains 14 residues. Germline V gives CDR1 SGHKS, CDR2 YYEKEE (reference sequence). The CDR3 region has the DNA TGTGCCAGCAGCCGCATTGGGGTCCAAGAGACCCAGTACTTC. Its translation is CASSRIGVQETQYF.

This clonotype has just a few counts. This rearrangement joins TRBV25-1 to TRBJ1-2, with D unresolved. V was trimmed by 11 bases and J by 4 bases, leaving 11 bases between them. The CDR3 loop spans 11 amino acids. Germline V lookup: CDR1 MGHDK, CDR2 SYGVNS. CDR3 sequence: CAVWDGYGYTF. In nucleotides, the CDR3 is TGTGCCGTCTGGGATGGCTATGGCTACACCTTC.

This clonotype turned up a few times. The rearrangement uses TRBV20-1 and TRBJ1-6; TRBD1 might be the D (5 bases). The CDR3 sequence is 14 residues long. CDR1 is DFQATT, CDR2 SNEGSKA, per germline (reference sequence). The V gene lost 3 bases and the J gene lost 7 bases, with 13 bases spanning the gap. The chain's CDR3 is CSASRQGPNSPLHF. The CDR3 region has the DNA TGCAGTGCTAGTAGGCAGGGCCCCAATTCACCCCTCCACTTT.

V is TRBV11-2 and J is TRBJ2-7, with D possibly TRBD1 on 6 matching bases. Germline V gives CDR1 SGHAT, CDR2 FQNNGV. V lost 4 bases, J lost 0 bases, and 13 bases lay in between. This CDR3 spans 15 amino acids. The CDR3 region has the DNA TGTGCCAGCAGCTCGGGACAACCCGGCTCCTACGAGCAGTACTTC. Protein product: CASSSGQPGSYEQYF.

The chain links TRBV6-6 to TRBJ1-2; D unclear. Deletions cut 6 bases from V and 6 bases from J, with 14 bases between. Germline CDR1 MNHNY, CDR2 SVGAGI (reference sequence). The CDR3 extends over 13 amino acids. CDR3 sequence reads: CASSLIKGHGYTF. CDR3 DNA sequence: TGTGCCAGCAGCCTAATAAAGGGTCATGGCTACACCTTC.

This clonotype was detected only a few times. The chain carries TRBV7-9 and TRBJ2-1; D possibly corresponds to TRBD1 (7 bases). The V end was cut by 10 bases, the J end by 2 bases, with 18 bases between. Germline-derived CDR1 and CDR2 are SEHNR and FQNEAQ (reference sequence). The CDR3 contains 15 residues. The CDR3 sequence: CATAPQGEAYNEQFF. The CDR3 nucleotides read TGTGCCACCGCACCCCAGGGGGAGGCCTACAATGAGCAGTTCTTC.

V usage is TRBV7-2 and J usage is TRBJ1-5, with 8 bases that match TRBD1. The ends lost 0 bases at V and 6 bases at J; junction bases unmatched: 10. The CDR3 runs to 17 residues. CDR1 and CDR2 from the germline V gene are SGHTA and FQGNSA. CDR3 nucleotides: TGTGCCAGCAGCTTAGCGCTATCGCAGGGGGCGGGTCAGCCCCAGCATTTT. Encoded protein: CASSLALSQGAGQPQHF.

This clonotype was detected only a few times. The chain combines TRBV3-1 with TRBJ2-4; the D gene is possibly TRBD2 (5 bases). V lost 6 bases to trimming and J lost 7 bases, with 10 bases between them. CDR1 and CDR2 (germline): LGHDT, YNNKEL (reference sequence). CDR3 length: 12 residues. The CDR3 reads CASSTGNNIQYF. The CDR3 nucleotides are TGTGCCAGCAGTACCGGGAACAACATTCAGTACTTC.

This clonotype is a singleton in its sample. The chain is built from TRBV7-2 and TRBJ2-1, with D unclear. Germline V gene lookup returns CDR1 SGHTA and CDR2 FQGNSA. The ends were cut back, 2 bases at V and 6 bases at J, with 14 bases in the middle. The CDR3 spans 15 residues. The CDR3 DNA reads TGTGCCAGCAGCTTAATGGGAAACAGTTTCAATGAGCAGTTCTTC. Translated, it gives CASSLMGNSFNEQFF.

Only one count was recorded for this clonotype. The chain is built from TRBV2 and TRBJ2-7; 8 positions agree with TRBD2. V was pared by 7 bases and J by 2 bases, with 4 bases of the junction left unmatched. Germline V lookup: CDR1 SNHLY, CDR2 FYNNEI. The CDR3 has 13 residues. CDR3 residues: CASITAGAYEQYF. The CDR3 region has the DNA TGTGCCAGCATTACAGCGGGGGCCTACGAGCAGTACTTC.

This clonotype was detected only a few times. The V gene is TRBV7-2, the J gene TRBJ2-5, with D perhaps matching TRBD2 (6 bases). V was shortened by 5 bases and J by 1 base, with 14 bases between the two germline ends. This CDR3 region has 15 residues. From germline, CDR1 is SGHTA and CDR2 FQGNSA. CDR3 sequence: CASSPPGLSQETQYF. CDR3 nucleotides: TGTGCCAGCAGCCCCCCGGGACTCAGCCAAGAGACCCAGTACTTC.

V is TRBV7-2 and J is TRBJ2-7; 7 bases agree with TRBD1. This CDR3 is 15 amino acids long. Germline loops: CDR1 SGHTA, CDR2 FQGNSA. V gave up 6 bases and J gave up 3 bases; unmatched junction bases: 11. The CDR3 nucleotides are TGTGCCAGCAGGTTGCTTCGGACAGGCCACTACGAGCAGTACTTC. As protein: CASRLLRTGHYEQYF.

The chain carries TRBV5-1 and TRBJ2-5; 8 bases line up with TRBD2. The CDR3 consists of 14 residues. Trimming removed 1 base from V and 5 bases from J; junction bases left unmatched: 4. CDR1 is SGHRS and CDR2 is YFSETQ in the germline V gene. Here the CDR3 DNA reads TGCGCCAGCAGCTTGTACGGGAGGGAGGAGACCCAGTACTTC. Translating it yields CASSLYGREETQYF.

Only a few counts were recorded for this clonotype. This chain links TRBV5-1 with TRBJ2-1, with 11 bases matching TRBD2. The CDR3 sequence is 16 residues long. CDR1 and CDR2 from the germline V gene are SGHRS and YFSETQ. Germline trimming cut 3 bases from V and 1 base from J; bases unmatched to any gene: 3. CDR3 bases: TGCGCCAGCAGCTATCTAGCGGGGGGTTCCTACAATGAGCAGTTCTTC. This sequence encodes CASSYLAGGSYNEQFF.

This clonotype showed up many times. This CDR3 fails to terminate in the conserved phenylalanine or tryptophan, so it likely reflects a read error. The DNA is left out, because the CDR3 cannot be placed on it with certainty; the CDR3 is given as TCRdb lists it. The V gene is TRBV25-1, the J gene TRBJ1-6; the table gives TRBD1 as D, unverified against the DNA. Germline V gene sequence: CDR1 MGHDK, CDR2 SYGVNS. The CDR3 totals 10 residues, both ends included. The CDR3 spells CASSEVPIVV.

V usage is TRBV20-1 and J usage is TRBJ2-3, with 8 bases aligning to TRBD1. The ends lost 0 bases at V and 2 bases at J; junction bases unmatched: 7. The germline gives CDR1 DFQATT, CDR2 SNEGSKA (reference sequence). This CDR3 is built from 16 residues. CDR3 nucleotides: TGCAGTGCTAGAGATCGGTCGACAGGGGTCACAGATACGCAGTATTTT. This gives the protein CSARDRSTGVTDTQYF.

V gene TRBV20-1 combines with J gene TRBJ2-1; D uncertain. Trimming pared 5 bases from V and 0 bases from J, leaving 8 bases between. The CDR3 loop spans 13 amino acids. CDR1 and CDR2 from the germline V gene are DFQATT and SNEGSKA (reference sequence). CDR3 DNA: TGCAGTGCTCTGATTGGCTCCTACAATGAGCAGTTCTTC. Its protein product is CSALIGSYNEQFF.

This clonotype was found a few times. The chain links TRBV12-3 or TRBV12-4 to TRBJ2-7; D perhaps matches TRBD1 (5 bases). The CDR3 has 14 residues. Trimming removed 3 bases at V and 1 base at J, with 10 bases between. CDR3 coding DNA: TGTGCCAGCAGTTTCCACAGGAGTTCCTACGAGCAGTACTTC. Translated, it gives CASSFHRSSYEQYF.

This clonotype was detected ten times or more. The junction shows a germline mismatch at one end, possibly a read error. This chain uses TRBV5-1 with TRBJ2-5, with TRBD2 identical over 9 bases. This CDR3 has 13 amino acids. Germline CDR1 is SGHRS and CDR2 is YFSETQ. In DNA, the CDR3 is TGTGCCAGCAGCTTAGCGGGAGCTGAGACCCAGTACTTC. It encodes CASSLAGAETQYF.

The J gene is TRBJ2-5, the V gene TRBV20-1, with 8 bases aligning to TRBD2. Germline V lookup: CDR1 DFQATT, CDR2 SNEGSKA (reference sequence). This CDR3 spans 15 amino acids. V gave up 3 bases and J gave up 1 base; unmatched junction bases: 7. CDR3 DNA sequence: TGCAGTGCTAGTGGTGTCCGGGGGGGCCAAGAGACCCAGTACTTC. This sequence encodes CSASGVRGGQETQYF.